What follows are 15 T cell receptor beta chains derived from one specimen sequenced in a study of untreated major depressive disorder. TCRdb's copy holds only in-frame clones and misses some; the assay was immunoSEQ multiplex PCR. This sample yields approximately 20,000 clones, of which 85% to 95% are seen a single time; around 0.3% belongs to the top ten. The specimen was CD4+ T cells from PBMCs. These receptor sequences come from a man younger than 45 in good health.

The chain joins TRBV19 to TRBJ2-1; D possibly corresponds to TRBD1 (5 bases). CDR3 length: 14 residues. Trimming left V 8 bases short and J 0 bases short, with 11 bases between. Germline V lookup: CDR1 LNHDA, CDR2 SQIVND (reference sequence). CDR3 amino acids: CASQGTYSYNEQFF. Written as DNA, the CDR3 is TGTGCCAGTCAGGGAACATACTCCTACAATGAGCAGTTCTTC.

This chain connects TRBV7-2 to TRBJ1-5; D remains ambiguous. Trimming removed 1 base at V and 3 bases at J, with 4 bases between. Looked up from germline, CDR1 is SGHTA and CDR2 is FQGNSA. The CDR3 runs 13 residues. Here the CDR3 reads CASSLGVNQPQHF. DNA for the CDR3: TGTGCCAGCAGCTTAGGGGTCAATCAGCCCCAGCATTTT.

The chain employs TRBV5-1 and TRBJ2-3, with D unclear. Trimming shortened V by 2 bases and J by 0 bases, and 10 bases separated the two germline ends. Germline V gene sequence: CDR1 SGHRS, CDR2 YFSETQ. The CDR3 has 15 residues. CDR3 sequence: CASSLTGRSTDTQYF. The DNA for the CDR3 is TGCGCCAGCAGCTTAACTGGGCGTAGCACAGATACGCAGTATTTT.

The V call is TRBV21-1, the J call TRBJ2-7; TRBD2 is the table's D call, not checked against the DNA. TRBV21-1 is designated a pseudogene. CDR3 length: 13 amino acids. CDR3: CASHRNGGYEQYF. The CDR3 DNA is TGTGCCAGCCATAGAAACGGGGGCTACGAGCAGTACTTC.

CDR3 residues: CASSPQGRGNYGYTF. CDR3 coding DNA: TGCGCCAGCAGCCCCCAAGGGCGGGGAAACTATGGCTACACCTTC. The gene calls are TRBV4-3 and TRBJ1-2, with unresolved D. Germline V CDR1 and CDR2: LGHNA, YSLEER. V lost 4 bases and J 2 bases, leaving 14 bases between the germline ends. The CDR3 contains 15 residues.

The CDR3: CASSKMRTGQETQYF. The CDR3 coding sequence is TGTGCCAGCAGCAAGATGAGGACAGGCCAAGAGACCCAGTACTTC. The J gene is TRBJ2-5, the V gene TRBV27; 7 nucleotides match TRBD1. The V and J ends lost 6 bases and 1 base, in that order; junction bases with no gene match: 8. Germline V gene sequence: CDR1 MNHEY, CDR2 SMNVEV (reference sequence). The CDR3 length is 15 residues.

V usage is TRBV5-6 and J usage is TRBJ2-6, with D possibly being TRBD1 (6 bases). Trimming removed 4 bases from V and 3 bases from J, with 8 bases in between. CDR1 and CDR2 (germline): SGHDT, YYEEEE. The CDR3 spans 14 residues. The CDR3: CASSRDIGANVLTF. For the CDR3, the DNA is TGTGCCAGCAGCCGGGACATTGGGGCCAACGTCCTGACTTTC.

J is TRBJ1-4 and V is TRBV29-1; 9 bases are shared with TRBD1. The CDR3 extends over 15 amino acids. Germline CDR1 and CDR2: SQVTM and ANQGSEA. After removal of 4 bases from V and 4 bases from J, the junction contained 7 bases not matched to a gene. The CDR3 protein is CSVVVPGQGNEKLFF. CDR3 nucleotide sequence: TGCAGCGTTGTCGTCCCGGGACAGGGTAATGAAAAACTGTTTTTT.

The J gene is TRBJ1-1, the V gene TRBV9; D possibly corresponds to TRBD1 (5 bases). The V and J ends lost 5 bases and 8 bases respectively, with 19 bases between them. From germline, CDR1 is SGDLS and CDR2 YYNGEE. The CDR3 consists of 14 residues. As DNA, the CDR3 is TGTGCCAGCAGGGTTGTTGTCGGGGGAGGAGAAGCTTTCTTT. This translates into CASRVVVGGGEAFF.

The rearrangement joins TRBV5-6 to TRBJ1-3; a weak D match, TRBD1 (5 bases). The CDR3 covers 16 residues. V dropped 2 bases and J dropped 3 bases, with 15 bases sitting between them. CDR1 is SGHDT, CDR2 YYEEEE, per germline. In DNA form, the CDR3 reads TGTGCCAGCAGCTTAGCCCTCGGGACGCTTGGAAACACCATATATTTT. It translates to CASSLALGTLGNTIYF.

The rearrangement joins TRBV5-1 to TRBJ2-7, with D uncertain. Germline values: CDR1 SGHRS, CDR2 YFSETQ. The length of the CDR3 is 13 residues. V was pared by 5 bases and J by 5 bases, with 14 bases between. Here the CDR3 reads CASSSPPRNEQYF. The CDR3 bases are TGCGCCAGCAGTTCTCCCCCCAGGAACGAGCAGTACTTC.

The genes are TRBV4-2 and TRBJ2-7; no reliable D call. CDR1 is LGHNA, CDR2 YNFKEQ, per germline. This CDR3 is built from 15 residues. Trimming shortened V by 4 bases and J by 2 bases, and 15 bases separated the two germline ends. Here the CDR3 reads CASSPGSDDAYEQYF. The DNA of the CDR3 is TGTGCCAGCAGCCCAGGTAGTGACGATGCCTACGAGCAGTACTTC.

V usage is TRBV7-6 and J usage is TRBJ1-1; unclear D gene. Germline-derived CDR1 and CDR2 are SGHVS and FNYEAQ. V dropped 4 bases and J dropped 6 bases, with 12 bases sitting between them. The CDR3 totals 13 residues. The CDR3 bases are TGTGCCAGCAGCTCCCACGATAGGGCTGAAGCTTTCTTT. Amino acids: CASSSHDRAEAFF. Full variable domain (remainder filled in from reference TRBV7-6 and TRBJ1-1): GAGVSQSPRYKVTKRGQDVALRCDPISGHVSLYWYRQALGQGPEFLTYFNYEAQQDKSGLPNDRFSAERPEGSISTLTIQRTEQRDSAMYRCASSSHDRAEAFFGQGTRLTVV.

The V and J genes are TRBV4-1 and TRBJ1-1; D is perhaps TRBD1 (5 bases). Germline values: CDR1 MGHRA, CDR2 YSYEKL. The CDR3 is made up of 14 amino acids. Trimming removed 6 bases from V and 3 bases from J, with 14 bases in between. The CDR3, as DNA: TGCGCCAGCAGTGAGGGTTGGGGGGACACTGAAGCTTTCTTT. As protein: CASSEGWGDTEAFF.

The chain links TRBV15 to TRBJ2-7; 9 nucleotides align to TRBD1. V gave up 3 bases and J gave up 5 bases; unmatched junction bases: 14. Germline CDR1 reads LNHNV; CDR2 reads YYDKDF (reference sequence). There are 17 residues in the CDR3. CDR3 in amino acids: CATSSKPPWDRDNEQYF. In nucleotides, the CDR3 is TGTGCCACCAGCAGCAAACCCCCCTGGGACAGGGACAACGAGCAGTACTTC.